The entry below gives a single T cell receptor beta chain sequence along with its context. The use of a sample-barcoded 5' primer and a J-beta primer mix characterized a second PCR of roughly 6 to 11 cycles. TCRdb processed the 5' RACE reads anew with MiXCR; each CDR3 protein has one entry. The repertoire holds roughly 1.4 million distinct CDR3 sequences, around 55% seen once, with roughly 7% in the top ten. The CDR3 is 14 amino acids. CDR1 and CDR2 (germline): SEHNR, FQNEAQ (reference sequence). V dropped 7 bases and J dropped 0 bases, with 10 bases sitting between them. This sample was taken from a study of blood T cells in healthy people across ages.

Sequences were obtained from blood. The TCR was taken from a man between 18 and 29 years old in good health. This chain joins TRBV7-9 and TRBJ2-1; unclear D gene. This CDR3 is CASTLPHSYNEQFF. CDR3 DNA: TGTGCCAGCACCCTACCCCACTCCTACAATGAGCAGTTCTTC.